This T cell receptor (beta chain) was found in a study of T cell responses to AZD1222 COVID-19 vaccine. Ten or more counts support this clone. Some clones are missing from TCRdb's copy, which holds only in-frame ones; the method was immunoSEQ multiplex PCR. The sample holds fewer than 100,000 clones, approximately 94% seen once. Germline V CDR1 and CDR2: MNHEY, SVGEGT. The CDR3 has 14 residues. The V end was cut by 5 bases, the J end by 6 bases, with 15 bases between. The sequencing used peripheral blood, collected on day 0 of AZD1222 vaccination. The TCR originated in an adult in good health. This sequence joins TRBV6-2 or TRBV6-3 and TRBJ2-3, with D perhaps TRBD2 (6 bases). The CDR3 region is CASSKNPEGDTQYF. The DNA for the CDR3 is TGTGCCAGCAGTAAAAACCCGGAGGGGGATACGCAGTATTTT.